These T cell receptor beta chains were read from a single sample in a study of blood T cell repertoires in COVID-19. Sequencing was performed with immunoSEQ multiplex PCR; in TCRdb, only in-frame clones are kept and a portion is missing. The data contain about 73,000 clones, 77% of them seen just once; the ten biggest clones take up under 3%. Sequences were obtained from peripheral blood. Every receptor here comes from a man aged 65-85 years with COVID-19, enrolled during active disease. The CDR3 runs from the conserved cysteine through the conserved F or W. D genes are given only for firm matches. Clone size appears in some rows only: once, few, many, or a class for an expanded clone.

TRBD1	TRBV6-5	TRBJ1-2	.	TGTGCCAGCAGTTCTAGACAGGGGGTCACCTTC	CASSSRQGVTF
.	TRBV5-5	TRBJ2-3	.	TGTGCCAGCGGGGCGAAGGGGGATACGCAGTATTTT	CASGAKGDTQYF
TRBD2	TRBV5-4	TRBJ2-2	.	TGTGCCAGCAGCTGGGGGACTAGCGGGACCGGGGAGCTGTTTTTT	CASSWGTSGTGELFF
TRBD1	TRBV27	TRBJ1-2	.	TGTGCCAGCAGCTCCGGACAGGGGAGAGGGTCCTATGGCTACACCTTC	CASSSGQGRGSYGYTF
TRBD1	TRBV5-4	TRBJ2-2	.	TGTGCCAGCAGCCCCGGGACAGGGCAACTCGGGGAGCTGTTTTTT	CASSPGTGQLGELFF
TRBD1	TRBV5-4	TRBJ2-3	.	TGTGCCAGCAGCAATACCCAGGGGGCGGGAATAGATACGCAGTATTTT	CASSNTQGAGIDTQYF
TRBD1	TRBV30	TRBJ1-1	many	TGTGCCTGGAGTAGGGACAGGCCGAAAGTTTCAGCTTTCTTT	CAWSRDRPKVSAFF
.	TRBV19	TRBJ1-2	.	TGTGCCAGTAGTATAGATCTTGGAGTGTCCGCCTTC	CASSIDLGVSAF
.	TRBV29-1	TRBJ2-7	.	TGCAGCGTTGGTGCGGTCACCTACGAGCAGTACTTC	CSVGAVTYEQYF
.	TRBV30	TRBJ1-1	few	TGTGCCTGGAGTCGTAAATCCCCGGGGGTGGCTGAAGCTTTCTTT	CAWSRKSPGVAEAFF
TRBD1	TRBV5-6	TRBJ2-4	.	TGTGCCAGCAGCGTCGGACAGGGTACAAACAACATTCAGTACTTC	CASSVGQGTNNIQYF
.	TRBV11-2	TRBJ2-5	.	TGTGCCAGCAGCTTAGACGCGACAGCCCAAGAGACCCAGTACTTC	CASSLDATAQETQYF
.	TRBV18	TRBJ1-2	.	TGTGCCAGCTCACCAGCACAGGACTATGGCTACACCTTC	CASSPAQDYGYTF
.	TRBV27	TRBJ1-1	.	TGTGCCAGCACCACGTCCGGAAGGGGAGCTTTCTTT	CASTTSGRGAFF
TRBD2	TRBV7-2	TRBJ2-3	.	TGTGCCAGCAGCTTAGTGGCGGGAGGGTTGGATACGCAGTATTTT	CASSLVAGGLDTQYF
.	TRBV4-1	TRBJ1-1	few	TGCGCCAGCAGCCAAGAGTTTAACTTAGGCGGCACTGAAGCTTTCTTT	CASSQEFNLGGTEAFF
TRBD2	TRBV5-5	TRBJ2-3	.	TGTGCCAGCGGACGGACTAGCGGGAGTCTAACAGATACGCAGTATTTT	CASGRTSGSLTDTQYF
TRBD1	TRBV5-1	TRBJ2-3	.	TGCGCCAGCAGCCCCGACGGGACAGGGGCTTATAGCACAGATACGCAGTATTTT	CASSPDGTGAYSTDTQYF
TRBD2	TRBV10-3	TRBJ2-1	.	TGTGCCATCAGTGTAGGACTAGCGGGCCTTCGAGGGTCCTACAATGAGCAGTTCTTC	CAISVGLAGLRGSYNEQFF
.	TRBV29-1	TRBJ1-2	few	TGCAGCGCGGTGTCCTCGGGCTACACCTTC	CSAVSSGYTF
TRBD1	TRBV27	TRBJ1-2	.	TGTGCCAGCAGGTACCGGGAGGGACAGGGCTACACCTTC	CASRYREGQGYTF
TRBD2	TRBV5-8	TRBJ2-7	few	TGTGCCAGCAGCCCGGGACTAGCGGTCTACGAGCAGTACTTC	CASSPGLAVYEQYF
.	TRBV18	TRBJ2-6	.	TGTGCCAGCTCACGTCAGGGTATGGGCCACTCTGGGGCCAACGTCCTGACTTTC	CASSRQGMGHSGANVLTF
.	TRBV5-1	TRBJ2-1	.	TGCGCCAGCAGCTTGGAGAGCGGGACATTCAATGAGCAGTTCTTC	CASSLESGTFNEQFF
TRBD2	TRBV10-3	TRBJ2-2	.	TGTGCCACCGGGGCCGAGCCGGGAGGTAACGGGGAGCTGTTTTTT	CATGAEPGGNGELFF
TRBD2	TRBV6-2/TRBV6-3	TRBJ2-1	.	TGTGCCAGCAGTTACCAGGGACTAGCGGGAGTAGGGCAGTTCTTC	CASSYQGLAGVGQFF
TRBD1	TRBV6-5	TRBJ1-4	.	TGTGCCAGCAGGAAACAAACAGGGGGTAATGAAAAACTGTTTTTT	CASRKQTGGNEKLFF
TRBD1	TRBV5-4	TRBJ2-7	.	TGTGCCAGCAGCGGACAGGGTTCCCGCTCCTACGAGCAGTACTTC	CASSGQGSRSYEQYF
TRBD1	TRBV4-3	TRBJ1-2	.	TGCGCCAGCAGCCAAGGACCAGTCTGGACCGGGACAGGGGATGGCTACACCTTC	CASSQGPVWTGTGDGYTF
TRBD2	TRBV7-2	TRBJ2-1	.	TGTGCCAGCAGGACTAGCGGCTACAATGAGCAGTTCTTC	CASRTSGYNEQFF
TRBD2	TRBV7-6	TRBJ2-1	few	TGTGCCAGCAGCTCTCCGTTTGAGAGCGGGAGGTTCTTGGAGCAGTTCTTC	CASSSPFESGRFLEQFF
TRBD1	TRBV5-4	TRBJ1-1	.	TGTGCCAGCAGCTTGGAGGGGACAGGGGTCGGCACTGAAGCTTTCTTT	CASSLEGTGVGTEAFF
.	TRBV6-2/TRBV6-3	TRBJ1-5	few	TGTGCCAGCAGTTGGGGCAGTTCCAGCAATCAGCCCCAGCATTTT	CASSWGSSSNQPQHF
TRBD1	TRBV7-8	TRBJ2-5	.	TGTGCCAGCAGCTGGGGGACAGGGGAAGAGACCCAGTACTTC	CASSWGTGEETQYF
TRBD1	TRBV5-6	TRBJ2-1	few	TGTGCCAGCAGCTTAGACAGGGGGAATGAGCAGTTCTTC	CASSLDRGNEQFF
TRBD2	TRBV7-9	TRBJ2-7	.	TGTGCCAGCAGCCCCAAGACTAGCGGGATTTCCTACGAGCAGTACTTC	CASSPKTSGISYEQYF
.	TRBV9	TRBJ2-6	few	TGTGCCAGCAGCGGGGGACAATCCTCTGGGGCCAACGTCCTGACTTTC	CASSGGQSSGANVLTF
.	TRBV24-1	TRBJ1-2	.	TGTGCCACCGGTGCTGGCAGGGCCGATGGGGATAGCTATGGCTACACCTTC	CATGAGRADGDSYGYTF
TRBD1	TRBV25-1	TRBJ1-2	.	TGTGCCAGCAGACGGACAGGGGGCCGCGGTGGCTACACCTTC	CASRRTGGRGGYTF
TRBD1	TRBV18	TRBJ2-7	.	TGTGCCAGCTCACCCGGGACAGGGTACGAGCAGTACTTC	CASSPGTGYEQYF
.	TRBV21-1	TRBJ1-1	.	TGTGCCAGCAGCAAAGAGGTCCAGGGTTTCACTGAAGCTTTCTTT	CASSKEVQGFTEAFF
.	TRBV13	TRBJ2-7	once	TGTGCCAGCAGCTTGGCCACCTTCTACGAGCAGTACTTC	CASSLATFYEQYF
.	TRBV6-5	TRBJ2-1	.	TGTGCCAGCAGCCCCCGGGACTCCCGTTACAATGAGCAGTTCTTC	CASSPRDSRYNEQFF
TRBD2	TRBV27	TRBJ2-7	.	TGTGCCAGCAGCTTTACTAGCGCCGGGGAGCAGTACTTC	CASSFTSAGEQYF
.	TRBV5-1	TRBJ1-5	.	TGCGCCAGCAGCTTGGGGACAGCTAGCAATCAGCCCCAGCATTTT	CASSLGTASNQPQHF
.	TRBV28	TRBJ1-5	.	TGTGCCAGCAGTTTCCCAGGAGGAGGGGTGAGGCCCCAGCATTTT	CASSFPGGGVRPQHF
.	TRBV7-2	TRBJ2-6	.	TGTGCCAGCAGCTTAGAGGGGCAGGTCTTCAACTCTGGGGCCAACGTCCTGACTTTC	CASSLEGQVFNSGANVLTF
.	TRBV9	TRBJ2-7	.	TGTGCCAGCAGCGTAGCCTCAGGGCGGGAGCAGTACTTC	CASSVASGREQYF
TRBD1	TRBV15	TRBJ1-4	.	TGTGCCACCAGCAGCAGGGGGCTGATTTCCACTAATGAAAAACTGTTTTTT	CATSSRGLISTNEKLFF